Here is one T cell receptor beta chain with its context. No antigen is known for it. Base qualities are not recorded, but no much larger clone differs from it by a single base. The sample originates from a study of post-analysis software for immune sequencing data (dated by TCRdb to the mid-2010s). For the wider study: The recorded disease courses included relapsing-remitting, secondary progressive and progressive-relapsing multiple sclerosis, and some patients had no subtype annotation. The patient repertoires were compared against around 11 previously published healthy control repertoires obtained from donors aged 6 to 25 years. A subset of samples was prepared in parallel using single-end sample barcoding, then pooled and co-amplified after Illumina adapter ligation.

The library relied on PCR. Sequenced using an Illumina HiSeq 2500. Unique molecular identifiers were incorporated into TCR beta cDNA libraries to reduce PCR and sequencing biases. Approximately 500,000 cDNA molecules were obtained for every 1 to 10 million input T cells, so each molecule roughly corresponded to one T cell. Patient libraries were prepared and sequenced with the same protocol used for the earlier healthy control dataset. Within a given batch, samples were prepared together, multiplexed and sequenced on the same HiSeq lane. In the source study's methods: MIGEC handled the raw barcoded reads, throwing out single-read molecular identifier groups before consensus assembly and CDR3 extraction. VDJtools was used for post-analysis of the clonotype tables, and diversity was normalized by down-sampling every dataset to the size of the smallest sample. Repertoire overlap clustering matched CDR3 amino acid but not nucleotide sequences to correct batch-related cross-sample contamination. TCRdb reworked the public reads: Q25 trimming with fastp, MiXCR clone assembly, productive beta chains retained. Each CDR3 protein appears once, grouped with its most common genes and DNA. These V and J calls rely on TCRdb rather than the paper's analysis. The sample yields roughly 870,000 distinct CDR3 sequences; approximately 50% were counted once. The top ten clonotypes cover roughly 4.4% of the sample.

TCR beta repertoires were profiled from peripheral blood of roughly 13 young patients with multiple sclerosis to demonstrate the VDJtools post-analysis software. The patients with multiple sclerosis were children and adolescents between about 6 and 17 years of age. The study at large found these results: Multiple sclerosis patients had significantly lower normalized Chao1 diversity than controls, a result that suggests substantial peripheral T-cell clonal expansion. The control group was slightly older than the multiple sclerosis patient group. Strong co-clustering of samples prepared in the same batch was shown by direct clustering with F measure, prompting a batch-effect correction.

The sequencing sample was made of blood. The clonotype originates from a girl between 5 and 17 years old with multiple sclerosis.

The CDR3 protein is CASSVMRTTEQYF. The DNA sequence is as follows: TGTGCCAGCAGCGTCATGCGAACTACGGAGCAGTACTTC. The V gene is TRBV9 and the J gene is TRBJ2-5; the D gene cannot be resolved reliably. Trimming costs V 2 bases and J 11 bases, and their ends lie 16 bases apart. The cysteine opens and the phenylalanine closes a CDR3 of 13 amino acids. Only the CDR3 portion is preserved as DNA: 39 bases, with reading frame beginning at the first base. For CDR1 and CDR2, the germline V gene lists SGDLS and YYNGEE.